This T cell receptor beta chain was observed in a study of cytomegalovirus exposure and HLA in healthy donors. This clone came up many times. Primers included in the PCR were 60 Vbeta and 13 Jbeta primers. The repertoire was sequenced with immunoSEQ multiplex PCR; TCRdb's copy has only in-frame clones and lacks some. The sample has about 130,000 clones; 70% to 85% are singletons. J gave up 6 bases and V 4 bases, and 3 bases lay outside the gene matches. Germline CDR1 is SGHDT and CDR2 is YYEEEE. The CDR3 is 13 residues long. Sequencing was done on a sample of PBMCs. The clonotype originates from a middle-aged woman in good health and CMV-seropositive. The rearrangement joins TRBV5-6 to TRBJ2-2; TRBD1 agrees at 7 bases. CDR3 loop: CASSRQGPGELFF. The CDR3 bases are TGTGCCAGCAGCCGACAGGGCCCCGGGGAGCTGTTTTTT.